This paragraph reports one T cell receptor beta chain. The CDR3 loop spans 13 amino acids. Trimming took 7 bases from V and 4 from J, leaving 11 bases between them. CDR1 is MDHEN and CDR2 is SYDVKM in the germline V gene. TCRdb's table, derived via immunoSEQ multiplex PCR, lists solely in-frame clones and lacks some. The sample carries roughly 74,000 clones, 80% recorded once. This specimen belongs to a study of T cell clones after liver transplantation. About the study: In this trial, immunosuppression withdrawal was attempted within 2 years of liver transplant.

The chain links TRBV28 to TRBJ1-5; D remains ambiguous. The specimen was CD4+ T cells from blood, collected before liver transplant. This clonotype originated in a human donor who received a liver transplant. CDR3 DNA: TGTGCCAGCAATGACCAGTTAAATCAGCCCCAGCATTTT. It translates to CASNDQLNQPQHF.